This entry is about one T cell receptor beta chain. Seattle participants joined during active infection and were tracked over time. The V and J ends lost 7 bases and 4 bases respectively, with 14 bases between them. Germline V lookup: CDR1 SNHLY, CDR2 FYNNEI. The CDR3 sequence is 15 residues long. Clones were sequenced by immunoSEQ multiplex PCR, and TCRdb holds only the in-frame ones, with some missing. This table holds 200,000 to 300,000 clones, approximately 86% found once. The data belong to a study of blood T cell repertoires in COVID-19. In the study overall: Specimens from acute and convalescent COVID-19 originated in the United States, Italy and Spain.

The sequence was collected from a woman aged 55 to 70 with COVID-19, enrolled during active disease. The chain recombines TRBV2 with TRBJ1-6, with D possibly matching TRBD1 (6 bases). The sequenced sample consisted of peripheral blood. The chain's CDR3 is CASKRGTNYNSPLHF. In nucleotides, the CDR3 is TGTGCCAGCAAAAGGGGGACTAATTATAATTCACCCCTCCACTTT.